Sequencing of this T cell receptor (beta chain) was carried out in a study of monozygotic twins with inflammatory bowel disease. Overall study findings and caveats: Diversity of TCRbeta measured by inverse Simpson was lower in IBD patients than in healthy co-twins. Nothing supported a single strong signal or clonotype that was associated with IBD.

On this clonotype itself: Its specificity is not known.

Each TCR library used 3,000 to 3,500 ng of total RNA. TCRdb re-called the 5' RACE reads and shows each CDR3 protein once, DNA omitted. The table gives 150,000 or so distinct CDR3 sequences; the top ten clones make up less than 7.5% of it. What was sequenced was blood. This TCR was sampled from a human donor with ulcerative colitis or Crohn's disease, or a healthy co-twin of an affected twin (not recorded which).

The CDR3: CAISVGLGTAFTDTQYF. The rearrangement joins TRBV10-3 to TRBJ2-3; the TRBD1 assignment by TCRdb is unverifiable without DNA. The V gene's germline CDR1 is ENHRY and CDR2 SYGVKD. CDR3 size: 17 residues.